This entry lists 8 T cell receptor beta chains sequenced from one sample in a study of blood T cell repertoires in COVID-19. The assay was immunoSEQ multiplex PCR, and TCRdb's table has in-frame clones only and misses some. The sample records under 400,000 clones, 70% to 90% being singletons. Source material: PBMCs or T cells enriched from blood (not recorded which). The receptors derive from a man in his forties in a cohort exposed to, infected with or recovered from COVID-19 (not recorded which).

The chain links TRBV6-5 to TRBJ1-1; no clear D gene. Germline lookup yields CDR1 MNHEY and CDR2 SVGAGI. V lost 6 bases and J lost 3, with 11 bases in between. This CDR3 contains 13 residues. Written as DNA, the CDR3 is TGTGCCAGCAGGCCAGTCTTGGACACTGAAGCTTTCTTT. It is translated as CASRPVLDTEAFF.

V and J are TRBV9 and TRBJ2-7, with D perhaps matching TRBD1 (5 bases). The germline CDR1 and CDR2 sequences are SGDLS and YYNGEE. The CDR3 is 13 residues long. V shed 4 bases and J shed 7 bases, with 15 bases lying between them. The DNA of the CDR3 is TGTGCCAGCAGCAACGGACCCGCAGGGGAGCAGTACTTC. This translates into CASSNGPAGEQYF.

Turning to this clone: Compared with germline, one end of the junction differs, possibly owing to a read error. J is TRBJ2-3 and V is TRBV7-9, with D possibly TRBD2 on 6 matching bases. This CDR3 is built from 16 residues. The germline CDR1 and CDR2 sequences are SEHNR and FQNEAQ (reference sequence). The CDR3 DNA is TGTGCCAGCATCTTAAGAGGGTCTAGCGGCACAGATACGCAGTATTTT. It translates to CASILRGSSGTDTQYF. Looking up the rest from reference TRBV7-9 and TRBJ2-3 gives the full variable domain: DTGVSQNPRHKITKRGQNVTFRCDPISEHNRLYWYRQTLGQGPEFLTYFQNEAQLEKSRLLSDRFSAERPKGSFSTLEIQRTEQGDSAMYLCASILRGSSGTDTQYFGPGTRLTVL.

This chain joins TRBV19 and TRBJ2-7, with 9 bases lining up with TRBD1. CDR3 length equals 14 residues. J lost 4 bases, V lost 4 bases, and 5 bases had no gene match. Looked up from germline, CDR1 is LNHDA and CDR2 is SQIVND (reference sequence). For the CDR3, the DNA is TGTGCCAGTAGTAGGGTTGGACAGGGGTACGAGCAGTACTTC. Translation gives CASSRVGQGYEQYF. Using reference TRBV19 and TRBJ2-7 for the parts outside the CDR3, the full variable domain is DGGITQSPKYLFRKEGQNVTLSCEQNLNHDAMYWYRQDPGQGLRLIYYSQIVNDFQKGDIAEGYSVSREKKESFPLTVTSAQKNPTAFYLCASSRVGQGYEQYFGPGTRLTVT.

Comment on this clone: Other DNA sequences in this sample translate to the same CDR3. The chain links TRBV27 to TRBJ2-7; 11 bases are shared with TRBD2. The CDR3 consists of 14 residues. The V segment lost 6 bases and the J segment 2 bases; nucleotides outside the gene matches: 3. From germline, CDR1 is MNHEY and CDR2 SMNVEV (reference sequence). The CDR3 loop is CASSLAGGPYEQYF. CDR3 in DNA: TGTGCCAGCAGCTTAGCGGGAGGGCCCTACGAGCAGTACTTC.

On this clone: Other DNA variants within this sample encode the same CDR3. This sequence joins TRBV3-1 (or the pseudogene TRBV3-2) and TRBJ2-7; D remains ambiguous. Looked up from germline, CDR1 is LGHDT and CDR2 is YNNKEL (reference sequence). The CDR3 contains 11 residues. Trimming shortened V by 5 bases and J by 0 bases, and 2 bases separated the two germline ends. The CDR3 coding sequence is TGTGCCAGCAGCTACTCCTACGAGCAGTACTTC. Amino acid sequence: CASSYSYEQYF.

V is TRBV5-1 and J is TRBJ2-5, with a possible D match to TRBD2 (6 bases). Trimming cost V 4 bases and J 4 bases, with 14 bases left between them. Germline CDR1 SGHRS, CDR2 YFSETQ. The CDR3 extends over 14 amino acids. The CDR3 here is CASSQRDSLETQYF. In nucleotides, the CDR3 is TGCGCCAGCAGCCAAAGGGACTCCTTAGAGACCCAGTACTTC.

This clone was seen a single time. The V call is TRBV7-6, the J call TRBJ2-3, with D perhaps matching TRBD2 (6 bases). This CDR3 spans 14 amino acids. Deletions cut 1 base from V and 5 bases from J, with 10 bases between. Germline V gene sequence: CDR1 SGHVS, CDR2 FNYEAQ. As DNA, the CDR3 is TGTGCCAGCAGCTTAGGGGGGGATAGAGATACGCAGTATTTT. This gives the protein CASSLGGDRDTQYF.